This TCR beta chain was retrieved from a study of blood T cell repertoires in COVID-19 (dated by TCRdb to between 2020 and 2021). Study-level background: Samples from collaborators originated in the United States, Italy and Spain and spanned both the acute and convalescent phases of COVID-19. The samples were drawn from two sources: the first 160 participants of the ongoing ImmuneRACE study, and 1,200 or so subjects contributed by 6 global collaborators. Subjects who had been exposed to COVID-19, were actively infected with it, or had recovered from it provided the deeply sampled blood TCRbeta repertoires that made up the dataset. The material from the prospective study consisted of cDNA or gDNA derived from T cells, B-cell-depleted T cells, or PBMCs. Nearly every sample came with metadata listing a de-identified subject ID, COVID-19 status, age in years and sex. A freely available public database, intended as a resource for researchers studying the immune response to SARS-CoV-2, is where the repertoires were released. Where HLA class I and class II types were available, the types were taken from metadata supplied by the sample provider, not from assay-based typing. What the study reported, not specific to this receptor: How much clinical and demographic metadata was included differed by source and by participant, and the metadata was provided uncurated.

In the prospective study, participants were about 18 to 95 years old, resided in about two dozen geographic areas of the United States, and were enrolled through a virtual design. Cohort assignment in the prospective study relied on participant-reported clinical history from a screening survey and a study questionnaire. Recovered participants in ImmuneRACE Cohort 3 were defined by two consecutive negative NP/OP PCR tests, clearance by a healthcare professional, or resolution of symptoms. In the prospective study, whole blood, serum and a nasopharyngeal or oropharyngeal swab were collected from each participant by mobile phlebotomists. Additional blood draws and questionnaires over an approximately 2-month period could optionally be provided by prospective study participants. Before DNA extraction, blood samples from the prospective study were shipped at room temperature or frozen. This clone was counted a single time. It has no known antigen specificity. Base qualities are not recorded, but no much larger clone differs from it by a single base.

The CDR3 numbers 16 residues from cysteine through phenylalanine. Only CDR3 DNA is held: 48 bases, read in frame from base 1. The germline V and J ends show losses of 0 bases and 7 bases respectively, and no gene match explains 9 bases of the junction. The germline V gene encodes CDR1 LNHDA and CDR2 SQIVND (reference sequence). TCRbeta CDR3 regions were amplified from genomic DNA by means of the immunoSEQ Assay, a bias-controlled multiplex PCR. The study's processing was this. The number of nucleated cells in each sample was estimated from the amplification of reference gene primers within the assay. To quantify the absolute abundance of each unique TCRbeta CDR3 rearrangement, sequence reads were collapsed and filtered. For each sample, productive Simpson clonality was calculated as the square root of Simpson's diversity index over productive rearrangements. Entries here come from immuneACCESS through TCRdb and include only in-frame sequences with V and J called. Some clones fail to appear in such tables; in the studies checked, an unresolved V gene covers under half of the shortfall, and the cause of the remainder is unknown. V, J and clone size derive from that table, while D and trimming were established from the DNA sequence. Counted in this sample were about 300,000 clones; 75% to 90% of them appeared once. 2% to 3% of the sample is in the top ten clones.

What was sequenced was PBMCs or T cells enriched from blood (not recorded which). The rearranged chain carries TRBV19 and TRBJ1-5; 7 of the junction bases match TRBD1. The TCR sequence derives from a woman aged 45-60 years who had recovered from COVID-19. The CDR3 has the sequence CASSIDPARGTQPQHF. The DNA is TGTGCCAGTAGTATAGATCCGGCCAGGGGGACCCAGCCCCAGCATTTT. Outside the CDR3, residues come from the reference TRBV19 and TRBJ1-5 proteins, so the full variable domain is: DGGITQSPKYLFRKEGQNVTLSCEQNLNHDAMYWYRQDPGQGLRLIYYSQIVNDFQKGDIAEGYSVSREKKESFPLTVTSAQKNPTAFYLCASSIDPARGTQPQHFGDGTRLSIL.